This record concerns one T cell receptor beta chain sequence. The antigen is undetermined. The sample is drawn from a study of immune cell composition in non-small cell lung cancer. General observations from the study: TIL tumour reactivity correlated with maximal tumour-associated clone frequency in adenocarcinoma.

Normal lung was sampled as far from the tumour as possible, at least 3 cm. Sequencing was performed with immunoSEQ multiplex PCR; in TCRdb, only in-frame clones are kept and a portion is missing. The data contain some 1,800 clones, approximately 60% of them singletons. The V segment lost 6 bases and the J segment 2 bases; nucleotides outside the gene matches: 9. Germline V gives CDR1 MDHEN, CDR2 SYDVKM. The CDR3 spans 15 residues. The chain joins TRBV28 to TRBJ2-7; TRBD2 agrees at 8 bases. The sequence was collected from a human donor with non-small cell lung cancer. Source material: non-adjacent lung tissue. CDR3 loop: CASRIWSGGPYEQYF. The CDR3 DNA reads TGTGCCAGCAGGATCTGGAGCGGGGGCCCCTACGAGCAGTACTTC.